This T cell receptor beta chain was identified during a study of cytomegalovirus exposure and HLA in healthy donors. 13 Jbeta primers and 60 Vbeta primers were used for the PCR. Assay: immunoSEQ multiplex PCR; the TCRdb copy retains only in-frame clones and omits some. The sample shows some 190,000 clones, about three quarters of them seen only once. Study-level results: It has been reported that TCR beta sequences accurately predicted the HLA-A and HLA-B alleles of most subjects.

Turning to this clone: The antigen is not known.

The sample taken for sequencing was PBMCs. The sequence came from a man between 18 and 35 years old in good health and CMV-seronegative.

CDR3 DNA: TGTGCCAGCAAAATAACAGCGAACACTGAAGCTTTCTTT. Translating gives CASKITANTEAFF. V is TRBV6-1 and J is TRBJ1-1, with D hard to call. Germline assignment: CDR1 MNHNS and CDR2 SASEGT. The V and J ends lost 7 bases and 1 base respectively, with 10 bases between them. The length of the CDR3 is 13 residues.